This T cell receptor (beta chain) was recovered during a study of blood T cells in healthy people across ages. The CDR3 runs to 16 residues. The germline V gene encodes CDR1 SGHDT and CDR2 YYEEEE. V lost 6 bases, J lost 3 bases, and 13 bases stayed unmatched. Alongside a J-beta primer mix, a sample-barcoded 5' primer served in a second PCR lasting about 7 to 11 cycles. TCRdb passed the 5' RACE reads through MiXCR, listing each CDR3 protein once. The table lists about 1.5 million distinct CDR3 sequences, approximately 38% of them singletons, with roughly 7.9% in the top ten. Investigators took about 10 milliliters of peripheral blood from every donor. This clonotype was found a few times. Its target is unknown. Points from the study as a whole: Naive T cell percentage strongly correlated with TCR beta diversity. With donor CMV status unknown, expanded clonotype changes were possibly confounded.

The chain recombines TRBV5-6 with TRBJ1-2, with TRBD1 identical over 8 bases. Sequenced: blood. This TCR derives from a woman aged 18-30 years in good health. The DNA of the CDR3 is TGTGCCAGCACCTCAGCTTGGCAGGGGGCGGACTATGGCTACACCTTC. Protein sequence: CASTSAWQGADYGYTF.